One T cell receptor (beta chain) is described in this entry. Measured with immunoSEQ multiplex PCR; TCRdb has only the in-frame clones, and not every one. The table includes some 160,000 clones, roughly 93% detected once. This sample is part of a study of blood T cell repertoires in COVID-19. Looking at the study overall: From T cells, B-cell-depleted T cells, or PBMCs came the material, which was cDNA or gDNA.

The V and J ends lost 7 bases and 5 bases respectively, with 11 bases between them. The germline V gene encodes CDR1 KGHSH and CDR2 LQKENI. This CDR3 is built from 13 residues. The sequencing input was peripheral blood. This sequence joins TRBV18 and TRBJ1-4; no definite D call. The receptor comes from a man aged 18-30 years with acute or convalescent COVID-19. The CDR3 protein is CASYGGQNEKLFF. CDR3 sequence (DNA): TGTGCCAGCTACGGCGGCCAAAATGAAAAACTGTTTTTT.